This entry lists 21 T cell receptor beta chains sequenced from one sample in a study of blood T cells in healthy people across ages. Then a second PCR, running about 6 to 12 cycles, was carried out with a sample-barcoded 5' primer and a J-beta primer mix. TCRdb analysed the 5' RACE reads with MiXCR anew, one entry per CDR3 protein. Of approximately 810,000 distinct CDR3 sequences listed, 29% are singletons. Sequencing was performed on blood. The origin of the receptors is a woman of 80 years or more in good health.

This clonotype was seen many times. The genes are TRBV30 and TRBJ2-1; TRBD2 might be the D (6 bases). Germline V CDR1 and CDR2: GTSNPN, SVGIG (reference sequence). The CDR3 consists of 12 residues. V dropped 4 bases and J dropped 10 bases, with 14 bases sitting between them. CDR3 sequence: CAWKGGALEQFF. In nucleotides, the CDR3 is TGTGCCTGGAAAGGAGGGGCCTTGGAGCAGTTCTTC.

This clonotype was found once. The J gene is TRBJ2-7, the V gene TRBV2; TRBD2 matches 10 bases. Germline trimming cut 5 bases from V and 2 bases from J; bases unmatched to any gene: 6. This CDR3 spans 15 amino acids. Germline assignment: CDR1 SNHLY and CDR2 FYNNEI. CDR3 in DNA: TGTGCCAGCAGTCGGACTAGCGGAGTCCCCTACGAGCAGTACTTC. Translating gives CASSRTSGVPYEQYF.

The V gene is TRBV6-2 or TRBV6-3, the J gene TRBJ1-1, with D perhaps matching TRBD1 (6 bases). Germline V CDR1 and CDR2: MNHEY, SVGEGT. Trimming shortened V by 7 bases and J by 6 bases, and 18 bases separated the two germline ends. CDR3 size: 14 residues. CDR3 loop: CASNRNRVSAEAFF. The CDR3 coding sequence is TGTGCCAGCAACCGTAACAGGGTCTCAGCTGAAGCTTTCTTT.

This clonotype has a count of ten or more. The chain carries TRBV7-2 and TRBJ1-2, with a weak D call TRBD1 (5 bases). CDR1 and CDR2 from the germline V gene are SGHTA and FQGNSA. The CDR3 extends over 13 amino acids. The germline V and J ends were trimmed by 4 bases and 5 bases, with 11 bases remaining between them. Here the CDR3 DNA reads TGTGCCAGCAGCTGGGACGGAGAATATGGCTACACCTTC. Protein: CASSWDGEYGYTF.

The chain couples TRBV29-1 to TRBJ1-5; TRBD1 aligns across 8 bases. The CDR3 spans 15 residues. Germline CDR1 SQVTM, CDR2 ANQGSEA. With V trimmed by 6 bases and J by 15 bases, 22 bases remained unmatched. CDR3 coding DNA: TGCAGCGTGATTCACCAGACAGGGGCAGGGGGAGCCCGGCATTTT. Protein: CSVIHQTGAGGARHF.

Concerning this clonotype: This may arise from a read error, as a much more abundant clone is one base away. In DNA form, the CDR3 reads TGCGCCAGCGGCCACCGATTGACTAGCGGGGCTAGCACAGATACGCAGTATTTT. This codes for CASGHRLTSGASTDTQYF. The V and J genes are TRBV4-3 and TRBJ2-3; 11 positions agree with TRBD2. The CDR3 contains 18 residues. CDR1 is LGHNA, CDR2 YSLEER, per germline.

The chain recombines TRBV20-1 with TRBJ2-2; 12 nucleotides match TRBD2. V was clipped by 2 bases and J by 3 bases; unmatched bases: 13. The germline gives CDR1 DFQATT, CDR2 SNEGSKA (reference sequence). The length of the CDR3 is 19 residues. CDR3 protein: CSARNTRLTSGGYTGELFF. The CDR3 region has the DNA TGCAGTGCTAGAAACACTAGACTGACTAGCGGGGGCTACACCGGGGAGCTGTTTTTT.

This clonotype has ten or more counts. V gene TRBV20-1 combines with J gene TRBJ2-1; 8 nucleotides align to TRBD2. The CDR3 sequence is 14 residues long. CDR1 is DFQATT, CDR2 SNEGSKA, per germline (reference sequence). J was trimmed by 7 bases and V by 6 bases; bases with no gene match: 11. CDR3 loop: CSASRPGLGNEQFF. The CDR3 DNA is TGCAGTGCCTCGAGGCCGGGACTAGGGAATGAGCAGTTCTTC.

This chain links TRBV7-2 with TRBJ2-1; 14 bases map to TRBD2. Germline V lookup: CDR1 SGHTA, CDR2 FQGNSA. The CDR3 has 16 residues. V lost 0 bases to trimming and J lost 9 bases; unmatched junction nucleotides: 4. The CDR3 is CASSLAGTSGSLEQFF. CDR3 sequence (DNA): TGTGCCAGCAGCTTAGCCGGGACTAGCGGGAGTCTTGAGCAGTTCTTC.

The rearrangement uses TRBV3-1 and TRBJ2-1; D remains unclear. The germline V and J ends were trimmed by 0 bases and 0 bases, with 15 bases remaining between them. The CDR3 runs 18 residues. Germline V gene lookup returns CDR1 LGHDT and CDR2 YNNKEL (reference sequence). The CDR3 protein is CASSQEYQQLSSYNEQFF. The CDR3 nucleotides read TGTGCCAGCAGCCAAGAATATCAGCAGCTGAGCTCCTACAATGAGCAGTTCTTC.

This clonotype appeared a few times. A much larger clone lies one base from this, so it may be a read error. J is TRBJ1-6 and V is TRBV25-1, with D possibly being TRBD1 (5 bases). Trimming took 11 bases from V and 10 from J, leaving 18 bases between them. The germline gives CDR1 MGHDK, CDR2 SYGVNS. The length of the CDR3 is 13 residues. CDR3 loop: CACHSRVESPLHF. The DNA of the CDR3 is TGTGCCTGCCACTCCAGGGTGGAGTCACCCCTCCACTTT.

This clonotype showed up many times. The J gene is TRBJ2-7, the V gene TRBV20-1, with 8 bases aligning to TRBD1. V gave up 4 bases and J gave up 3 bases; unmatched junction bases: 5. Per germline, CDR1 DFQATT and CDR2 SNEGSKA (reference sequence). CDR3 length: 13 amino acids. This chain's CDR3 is CSAINRGDYEQYF. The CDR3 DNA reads TGCAGTGCTATTAACAGGGGGGACTACGAGCAGTACTTC.

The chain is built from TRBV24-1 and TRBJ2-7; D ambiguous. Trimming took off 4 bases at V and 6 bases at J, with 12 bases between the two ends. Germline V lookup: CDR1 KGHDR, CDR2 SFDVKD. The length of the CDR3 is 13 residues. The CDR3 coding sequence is TGTGCCACCAGTGACGGGCCCCTGGGCGAGCAGTACTTC. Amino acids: CATSDGPLGEQYF.

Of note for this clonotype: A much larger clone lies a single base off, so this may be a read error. This CDR3 reads CATSGGQGNYGYIF. DNA for the CDR3: TGTGCCACCAGCGGTGGACAGGGTAACTATGGCTACATCTTC. The chain is built from TRBV15 and TRBJ1-2; 8 bases map to TRBD1. Germline V gives CDR1 LNHNV, CDR2 YYDKDF (reference sequence). The length of the CDR3 is 14 residues.

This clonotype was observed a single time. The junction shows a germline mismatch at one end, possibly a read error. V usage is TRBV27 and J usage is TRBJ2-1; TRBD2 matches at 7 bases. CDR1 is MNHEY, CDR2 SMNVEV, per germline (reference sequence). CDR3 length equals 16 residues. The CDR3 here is CVSRIIGGNSYNEQFF. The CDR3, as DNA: TGTGTCAGCAGAATAATCGGGGGGAACTCCTACAATGAGCAGTTCTTC.

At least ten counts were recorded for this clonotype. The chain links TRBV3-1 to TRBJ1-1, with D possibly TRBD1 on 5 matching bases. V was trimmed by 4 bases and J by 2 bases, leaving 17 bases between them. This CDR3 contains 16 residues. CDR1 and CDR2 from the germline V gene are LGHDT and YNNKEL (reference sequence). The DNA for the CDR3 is TGTGCCAGCAGCCCACAGGACGGTAGTGGAAACACTGAAGCTTTCTTT. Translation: CASSPQDGSGNTEAFF.

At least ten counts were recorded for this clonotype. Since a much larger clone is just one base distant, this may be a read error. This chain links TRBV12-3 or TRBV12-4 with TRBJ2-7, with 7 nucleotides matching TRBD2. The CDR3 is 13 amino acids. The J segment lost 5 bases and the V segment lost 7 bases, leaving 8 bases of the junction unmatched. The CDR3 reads CASTKNGGNEQYF. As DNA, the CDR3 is TGTGCCAGCACCAAAAACGGGGGGAACGAGCAGTACTTC.

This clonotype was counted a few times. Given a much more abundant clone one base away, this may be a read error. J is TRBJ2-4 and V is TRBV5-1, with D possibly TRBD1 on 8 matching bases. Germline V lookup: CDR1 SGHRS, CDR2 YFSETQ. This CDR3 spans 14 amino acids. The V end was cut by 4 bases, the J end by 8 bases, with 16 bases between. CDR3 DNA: TGCGCCAGCAGCCGTCGGACAGGGAGGGACATTCAGTACTTC. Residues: CASSRRTGRDIQYF.

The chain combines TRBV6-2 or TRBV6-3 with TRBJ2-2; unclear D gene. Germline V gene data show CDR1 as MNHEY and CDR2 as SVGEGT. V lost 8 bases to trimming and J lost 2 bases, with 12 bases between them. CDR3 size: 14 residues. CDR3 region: CASRPPANTGELFF. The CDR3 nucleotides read TGTGCCAGCCGGCCTCCAGCTAACACCGGGGAGCTGTTTTTT.

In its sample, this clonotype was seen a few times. This CDR3 is CASSLPLWGSYNEQFF. In DNA, the CDR3 is TGTGCCAGCAGCCTCCCCTTGTGGGGGTCCTACAATGAGCAGTTCTTC. The chain uses TRBV11-2 and TRBJ2-1, with D perhaps matching TRBD1 or TRBD2 (5 bases each). Germline V gene sequence: CDR1 SGHAT, CDR2 FQNNGV. The V end lost 5 bases, the J end lost 1 base, and 15 bases lay between the germline ends. The CDR3 has 16 residues.

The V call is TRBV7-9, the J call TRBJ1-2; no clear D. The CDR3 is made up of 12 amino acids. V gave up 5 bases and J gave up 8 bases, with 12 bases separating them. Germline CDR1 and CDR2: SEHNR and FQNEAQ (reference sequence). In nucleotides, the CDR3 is TGTGCCAGCAGCGGGAACGGACGCGGCTACACCTTC. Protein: CASSGNGRGYTF.